These T cell receptor beta chains were read from a single sample in a study of cytomegalovirus exposure and HLA in healthy donors. The data were produced by immunoSEQ multiplex PCR, yet TCRdb's version contains in-frame clones alone and is incomplete. The sample gives fewer than 200,000 clones, about four fifths of which show up once; over 0.65% is in the top ten. Sequences were obtained from PBMCs. The source of these receptors is a woman aged 18-29 years in good health and CMV-seronegative. The CDR3 runs from the conserved cysteine through the conserved F or W. Fields, in order: J gene, D gene, clone size, V gene, CDR3 protein, CDR3 DNA. A D gene is named only where the DNA matches it firmly. Some rows have no size entry. The others give once, few or many, or a class for an expanded clone.

J: TRBJ2-1; D: TRBD2; size: .; V: TRBV30; CDR3: CAWKMSGSREQFF; DNA: TGTGCCTGGAAAATGAGCGGGAGTCGTGAGCAGTTCTTC
J: TRBJ2-2; D: TRBD2; size: .; V: TRBV7-6; CDR3: CASSSNGGSNTGELFF; DNA: TGTGCCAGCAGCTCAAACGGGGGGAGCAACACCGGGGAGCTGTTTTTT
J: TRBJ1-2; D: .; size: .; V: TRBV2; CDR3: CASKRSRNYGYTF; DNA: TGTGCCAGCAAACGAAGTCGGAACTATGGCTACACCTTC
J: TRBJ2-1; D: .; size: few; V: TRBV6-1; CDR3: CASYKTAQTGEQFF; DNA: TGTGCCAGCTACAAAACTGCCCAGACGGGTGAGCAGTTCTTC
J: TRBJ2-7; D: .; size: few; V: TRBV4-3; CDR3: CASSQEGYDRSYEQYF; DNA: TGCGCCAGCAGCCAAGAGGGCTACGACCGCTCCTACGAGCAGTACTTC
J: TRBJ2-3; D: .; size: .; V: TRBV28; CDR3: CASSFLAGTDTQYF; DNA: TGTGCCAGCAGTTTCCTAGCAGGTACAGATACGCAGTATTTT
J: TRBJ1-1; D: .; size: .; V: TRBV5-4; CDR3: CASSESINTEAFF; DNA: TGTGCCAGCAGCGAGTCAATCAACACTGAAGCTTTCTTT
J: TRBJ2-3; D: TRBD1; size: .; V: TRBV6-6; CDR3: CASSYDRGFTDTQYF; DNA: TGTGCCAGCAGTTACGACAGGGGATTTACAGATACGCAGTATTTT
J: TRBJ1-2; D: .; size: .; V: TRBV27; CDR3: CASSPTNYGYTF; DNA: TGTGCCAGCAGTCCTACTAACTATGGCTACACCTTC
J: TRBJ2-3; D: .; size: .; V: TRBV15; CDR3: CATSRARGDSTPTDTQYF; DNA: TGTGCCACCAGCAGAGCCCGAGGAGACTCAACCCCCACAGATACGCAGTATTTT
J: TRBJ2-3; D: .; size: .; V: TRBV7-8; CDR3: CASSLELPSTDTQYF; DNA: TGTGCCAGCAGCTTAGAACTTCCTAGCACAGATACGCAGTATTTT
J: TRBJ2-7; D: TRBD2; size: once; V: TRBV14; CDR3: CASSQAGGNEQYF; DNA: TGTGCCAGCAGCCAAGCGGGGGGAAACGAGCAGTACTTC
J: TRBJ2-7; D: .; size: once; V: TRBV4-1; CDR3: CASSQVGTDEQYF; DNA: TGCGCCAGCAGCCAAGTCGGGACTGATGAGCAGTACTTC
J: TRBJ1-5; D: .; size: .; V: TRBV28; CDR3: CASSYNRELQPQHF; DNA: TGTGCCAGCAGTTACAACAGGGAGTTACAGCCCCAGCATTTT
J: TRBJ2-7; D: TRBD1; size: .; V: TRBV7-2; CDR3: CASSSTGTGEYEQYF; DNA: TGTGCCAGCAGCTCAACGGGGACAGGAGAGTACGAGCAGTACTTC
J: TRBJ2-2; D: TRBD1; size: .; V: TRBV19; CDR3: CASTTIGTGAGELFF; DNA: TGTGCCAGTACGACTATCGGGACAGGGGCCGGGGAGCTGTTTTTT
J: TRBJ1-3; D: .; size: .; V: TRBV9; CDR3: CASSVEPRGGSLGNTIYF; DNA: TGTGCCAGCAGCGTAGAACCCCGGGGGGGTTCACTTGGAAACACCATATATTTT
J: TRBJ2-1; D: TRBD2; size: .; V: TRBV11-3; CDR3: CASSFWTSGGQGKFNEQFF; DNA: TGTGCCAGCAGCTTTTGGACTAGCGGAGGTCAGGGGAAGTTCAATGAGCAGTTCTTC